The next 10 T cell receptor beta chains were all read from a single sample in a study of T cells in Graves' hyperthyroidism and ophthalmopathy. Amplified TCR beta CDR3 regions came from RNA transcripts. Researchers ran a first-round RT-PCR on the TCR CDR3 using the HTBI primer set. TCRdb recomputed calls from the multiplex PCR reads with MiXCR, one row per CDR3 protein. The sample has about 600,000 distinct CDR3 sequences; about 14% are singletons. The sequenced sample consisted of blood. These receptors were collected from a woman between 50 and 59 years old with Graves' ophthalmopathy.

The chain couples TRBV6-1 to TRBJ2-2, with TRBD1 matching over 8 bases. CDR1 is MNHNS and CDR2 is SASEGT in the germline V gene. V was clipped by 6 bases and J by 4 bases; unmatched bases: 10. This CDR3 is 16 amino acids long. The DNA for the CDR3 is TGTGCCAGCAGACAGACAGGGGCCGCTCCCACCGGGGAGCTGTTTTTT. Protein sequence: CASRQTGAAPTGELFF.

There are many counts of this clonotype. The chain links TRBV28 to TRBJ1-2; D unclear. CDR1 and CDR2 (germline): MDHEN, SYDVKM. This CDR3 has 12 residues. Trimming removed 8 bases from V and 3 bases from J, with 10 bases in between. CDR3 bases: TGTGCCAGCCAGCACGGGGACTATGGCTACACCTTC. It specifies CASQHGDYGYTF.

The genes are TRBV19 and TRBJ2-1; tentative D call: TRBD1 (5 bases). Germline CDR1 is LNHDA and CDR2 is SQIVND (reference sequence). V lost 7 bases and J lost 2, with 9 bases in between. CDR3 length: 13 residues. CDR3: CASIGVPYNEQFF. Here the CDR3 DNA reads TGTGCCAGTATAGGGGTCCCCTACAATGAGCAGTTCTTC.

This clonotype was detected ten times or more. The chain employs TRBV7-8 and TRBJ1-1; D uncertain. The CDR3 has 16 amino acids. Germline CDR1 is SGHVS and CDR2 is FQNEAQ. V was shortened by 4 bases and J by 0 bases, with 15 bases between the two germline ends. The CDR3 DNA is TGTGCCAGCAGCTCCGCTTGGGCGACCCTGAACACTGAAGCTTTCTTT. It translates to CASSSAWATLNTEAFF.

The chain links TRBV4-2 to TRBJ2-5; 7 bases map to TRBD2. CDR3 length equals 16 residues. CDR1 is LGHNA and CDR2 is YNFKEQ in the germline V gene. V lost 5 bases to trimming and J lost 0 bases; unmatched junction nucleotides: 9. CDR3 sequence: CASSVGAGAYQETQYF. The CDR3 DNA reads TGTGCCAGCAGCGTAGGGGCGGGAGCGTACCAAGAGACCCAGTACTTC.

This clonotype was observed many times. CDR3 in DNA: TGTGCCAGCAGTTATCGGGGGCTCTACGAGCAGTACTTC. Protein product: CASSYRGLYEQYF. The V call is TRBV6-2 or TRBV6-3, the J call TRBJ2-7, with D possibly being TRBD1 or TRBD2 (6 bases each). This CDR3 comprises 13 residues. In germline, CDR1 is MNHEY, CDR2 SVGEGT. The V end lost 3 bases, the J end lost 3 bases, and 9 bases lay between the germline ends.

The chain employs TRBV18 and TRBJ2-5; possible D gene TRBD1, 6 bases. CDR1 is KGHSH and CDR2 is LQKENI in the germline V gene. The V and J ends lost 1 base and 3 bases respectively, with 15 bases between them. The CDR3 totals 16 residues. CDR3 in DNA: TGTGCCAGCTCACCACGTCGCAGGGGCGCAGAAGAGACCCAGTACTTC. This encodes CASSPRRRGAEETQYF.

This clonotype was found many times. The rearrangement links TRBV7-3 to TRBJ2-7; TRBD2 matches at 12 bases. Germline V CDR1 and CDR2: SGHTA, FQGTGA. The V and J ends lost 5 bases and 0 bases, in that order; junction bases with no gene match: 8. This CDR3 has 17 amino acids. Here the CDR3 DNA reads TGTGCCAGCAGCCCCGGGACTAGCGGGCCTAGCTCCTACGAGCAGTACTTC. Amino acids: CASSPGTSGPSSYEQYF.

This clonotype was picked up many times. The chain combines TRBV28 with TRBJ2-7, with 13 bases lining up with TRBD2. The V and J ends lost 4 bases and 0 bases, in that order; junction bases with no gene match: 3. This CDR3 is 16 amino acids long. Per germline, CDR1 MDHEN and CDR2 SYDVKM. The CDR3 coding sequence is TGTGCCAGCAGTTCCGGGACTAGCGGGAACTCCTACGAGCAGTACTTC. This translates into CASSSGTSGNSYEQYF. The full variable domain, in which reference TRBV28 and TRBJ2-7 provide the parts outside the CDR3, is DVKVTQSSRYLVKRTGEKVFLECVQDMDHENMFWYRQDPGLGLRLIYFSYDVKMKEKGDIPEGYSVSREKKERFSLILESASTNQTSMYLCASSSGTSGNSYEQYFGPGTRLTVT.

This clonotype occurred many times. The rearrangement joins TRBV9 to TRBJ2-7, with D perhaps TRBD2 (6 bases). The germline CDR1 and CDR2 sequences are SGDLS and YYNGEE. Trimming stripped 9 bases from V and 3 bases from J, with 13 bases between. The CDR3 contains 12 residues. The CDR3 region is CATGDFHYEQYF. As DNA, the CDR3 is TGTGCCACGGGGGACTTCCACTACGAGCAGTACTTC.